The clone carrying this TCR beta chain is a singleton in its sample. The data were taken from a study of PD-L1 blockade in urothelial cancer. Overall study: Of roughly 31 patients, some 24 were males with bladder-origin urothelial cancer. Patients arrived having already received 0 to 3 prior chemotherapy regimens. The median T cell count in blood samples was 140,000 to 150,000.

TCRdb keeps only in-frame clones here, not all; method: immunoSEQ multiplex PCR. Among about 86,000 clones listed, about 85% were seen once. Time point denoted: pretreatment peripheral blood. CDR1 is SGHVS and CDR2 is FNYEAQ in the germline V gene. The CDR3 is 13 residues long. V was pared by 4 bases and J by 2 bases, with 9 bases between. Sequencing was performed on PBMCs, taken around atezolizumab (anti-PD-L1) treatment. The receptor was derived from a man in his 60s with urothelial cancer. The chain has TRBV7-6 and TRBJ2-7, with D unresolved. The CDR3 loop is CASSYGGTYEQYF. DNA for the CDR3: TGTGCCAGCAGCTATGGCGGTACCTACGAGCAGTACTTC.